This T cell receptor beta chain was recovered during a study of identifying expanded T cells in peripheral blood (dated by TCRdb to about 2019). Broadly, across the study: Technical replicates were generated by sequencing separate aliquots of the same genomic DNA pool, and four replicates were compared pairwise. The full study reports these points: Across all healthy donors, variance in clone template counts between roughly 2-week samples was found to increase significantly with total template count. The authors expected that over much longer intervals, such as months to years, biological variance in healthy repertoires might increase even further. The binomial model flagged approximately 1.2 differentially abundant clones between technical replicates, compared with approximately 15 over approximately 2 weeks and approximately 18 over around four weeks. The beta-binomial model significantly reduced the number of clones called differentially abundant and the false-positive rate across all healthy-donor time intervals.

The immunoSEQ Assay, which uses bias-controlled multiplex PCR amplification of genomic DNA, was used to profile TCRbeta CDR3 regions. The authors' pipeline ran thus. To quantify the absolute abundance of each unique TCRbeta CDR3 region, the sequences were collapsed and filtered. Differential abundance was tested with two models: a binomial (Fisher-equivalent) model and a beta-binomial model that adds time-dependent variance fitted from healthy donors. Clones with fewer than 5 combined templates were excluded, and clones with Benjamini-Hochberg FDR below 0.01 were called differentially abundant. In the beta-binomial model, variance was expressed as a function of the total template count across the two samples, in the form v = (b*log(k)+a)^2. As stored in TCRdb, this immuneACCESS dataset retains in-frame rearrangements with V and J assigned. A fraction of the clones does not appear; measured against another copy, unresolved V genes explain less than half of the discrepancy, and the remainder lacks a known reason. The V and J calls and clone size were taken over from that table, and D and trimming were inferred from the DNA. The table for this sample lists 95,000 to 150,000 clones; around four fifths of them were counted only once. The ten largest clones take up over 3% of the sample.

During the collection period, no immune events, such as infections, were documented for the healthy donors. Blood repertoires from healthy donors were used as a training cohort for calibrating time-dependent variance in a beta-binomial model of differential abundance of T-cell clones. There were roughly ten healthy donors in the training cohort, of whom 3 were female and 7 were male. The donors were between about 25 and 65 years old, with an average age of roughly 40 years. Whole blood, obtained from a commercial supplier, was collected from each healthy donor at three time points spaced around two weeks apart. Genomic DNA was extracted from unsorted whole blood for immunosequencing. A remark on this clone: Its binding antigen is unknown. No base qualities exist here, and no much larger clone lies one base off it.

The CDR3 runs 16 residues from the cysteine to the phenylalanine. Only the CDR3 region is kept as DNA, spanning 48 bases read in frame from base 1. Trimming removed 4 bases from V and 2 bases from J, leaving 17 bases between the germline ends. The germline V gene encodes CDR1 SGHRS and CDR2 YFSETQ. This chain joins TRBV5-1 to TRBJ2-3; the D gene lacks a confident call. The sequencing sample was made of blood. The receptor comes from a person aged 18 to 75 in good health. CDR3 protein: CASSALSVSNTDTQYF. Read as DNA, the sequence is TGCGCCAGCAGCGCCCTCAGTGTTTCTAACACAGATACGCAGTATTTT.